Below, 15 T cell receptor beta chains from the same sample are listed, as sequenced in a study of T-cell memory formation after mild COVID-19. TCRdb used MiXCR to reprocess the 5' RACE reads, holding one entry per CDR3 protein. The sample includes about 340,000 distinct CDR3 sequences, 15% to 20% seen only once; the top ten take approximately 20%. Input material: PBMCs or a T cell subset sorted from them (not recorded which). Receptor source: a man between 18 and 35 years old who had mild COVID-19 (a few samples of this study predate the infection). Cell type and time point are not known.

In its sample, this clonotype was seen a few times. The V and J genes are TRBV6-2 or TRBV6-3 and TRBJ2-7; no clear D gene. V lost 7 bases and J lost 4, with 14 bases in between. Germline V CDR1 and CDR2: MNHEY, SVGEGT. The CDR3 has 13 amino acids. The CDR3 here is CASMSTVSYEQYF. CDR3 nucleotide sequence: TGTGCCAGCATGTCGACGGTATCTTACGAGCAGTACTTC.

This clonotype appeared a few times. The CDR3 DNA is TGCAGCGCCCGGTGGGAAGGGCATGAAAAACTGTTTTTT. This encodes CSARWEGHEKLFF. The chain uses TRBV29-1 and TRBJ1-4; D gene ambiguous. The CDR3 loop spans 13 amino acids. The V end lost 7 bases, the J end lost 6 bases, and 15 bases lay between the germline ends. Per germline, CDR1 SQVTM and CDR2 ANQGSEA.

This clonotype was seen many times. The genes are TRBV7-2 and TRBJ2-7, with D perhaps assigned TRBD1 or TRBD2 (5 bases each). CDR1 SGHTA and CDR2 FQGNSA come from the germline V gene. The CDR3 consists of 13 residues. With 1 base removed from V and 6 bases from J, the gap between germline ends came to 10 bases. CDR3 amino acids: CASSLGGVGEQYV. As DNA, the CDR3 is TGTGCCAGCAGCTTAGGAGGGGTTGGCGAGCAGTACGTC.

The rearrangement uses TRBV6-6 and TRBJ2-3; TRBD2 might be the D (6 bases). This CDR3 spans 13 amino acids. V lost 6 bases and J lost 5, with 12 bases in between. Germline-derived CDR1 and CDR2 are MNHNY and SVGAGI (reference sequence). CDR3 in DNA: TGTGCCAGCAGAAATAGCGGAGGAGATACGCAGTATTTT. Its translation: CASRNSGGDTQYF.

This clonotype was found once. The chain joins TRBV4-1 to TRBJ2-1, with a weak D call TRBD1 (5 bases). Trimming pared 1 base from V and 6 bases from J, leaving 16 bases between. The length of the CDR3 is 16 residues. The V gene's germline CDR1 is MGHRA and CDR2 YSYEKL. The CDR3 DNA sequence: TGCGCCAGCAGCCAAGGGGCAGGGCGGTTAGGCAATGAGCAGTTCTTC. Its translation is CASSQGAGRLGNEQFF.

The genes are TRBV6-2 or TRBV6-3 and TRBJ1-5, with D possibly matching TRBD1 (6 bases). V lost 2 bases and J 9 bases, leaving 14 bases between the germline ends. The germline gives CDR1 MNHEY, CDR2 SVGEGT. The CDR3 has 14 amino acids. CDR3 region: CASSYGGHPGPQHF. The CDR3 DNA reads TGTGCCAGCAGTTACGGGGGACACCCCGGGCCCCAGCATTTT.

The J gene is TRBJ2-1, the V gene TRBV24-1; D gene ambiguous. Germline-derived CDR1 and CDR2 are KGHDR and SFDVKD. Trimming took 1 base from V and 3 from J, leaving 9 bases between them. The CDR3 runs 15 residues. The CDR3 DNA follows: TGTGCCACCAGTGATTTATCGGCGGACTACAATGAGCAGTTCTTC. Translated, it gives CATSDLSADYNEQFF.

The chain employs TRBV7-9 and TRBJ1-1; D not certain. With 5 bases removed from V and 0 bases from J, the gap between germline ends came to 10 bases. This CDR3 comprises 14 residues. Germline-derived CDR1 and CDR2 are SEHNR and FQNEAQ (reference sequence). This chain's CDR3 is CASSVGGMNTEAFF. CDR3 bases: TGTGCCAGCAGCGTTGGAGGGATGAACACTGAAGCTTTCTTT.

This clonotype was detected only a few times. This chain connects TRBV6-5 to TRBJ2-3; 7 nucleotides align to TRBD2. V lost 5 bases and J lost 0; bases outside the gene matches: 2. Germline lookup yields CDR1 MNHEY and CDR2 SVGAGI. The CDR3 has 14 residues. CDR3 nucleotide sequence: TGTGCCAGCAGTAAGCGGGGTAGCACAGATACGCAGTATTTT. Protein: CASSKRGSTDTQYF.

The rearrangement uses TRBV7-2 and TRBJ2-3; 7 bases are a match to TRBD2. Unmatched junction bases numbered 6, after V lost 5 bases and J lost 4 bases. CDR1 is SGHTA and CDR2 is FQGNSA in the germline V gene. This CDR3 contains 14 residues. CDR3 amino acids: CASSVRGVADTQYF. In nucleotides, the CDR3 is TGTGCCAGCAGCGTCCGGGGGGTGGCAGATACGCAGTATTTT.

CDR3 nucleotides: TGTGCCACCAGCATGGGACACCCCCAGGGCTACAATGAGCAGTTCTTC. Its translation: CATSMGHPQGYNEQFF. The chain joins TRBV15 to TRBJ2-1, with D perhaps matching TRBD1 (6 bases). V lost 4 bases and J 3 bases, leaving 16 bases between the germline ends. CDR1 and CDR2 (germline): LNHNV, YYDKDF (reference sequence). CDR3 length: 16 amino acids.

V and J are TRBV7-2 and TRBJ2-5; D is undetermined. The CDR3 has 13 amino acids. V lost 4 bases and J lost 3, with 9 bases in between. The V gene's germline CDR1 is SGHTA and CDR2 FQGNSA. The CDR3 protein is CASSYGRKETQYF. In DNA, the CDR3 is TGTGCCAGCAGCTATGGGCGTAAAGAGACCCAGTACTTC.

This clonotype was observed a few times. The CDR3 DNA follows: TGCGCCAGCAGCCAAGTGAGGGGGCTCCAAGAGACCCAGTACTTC. Translating gives CASSQVRGLQETQYF. This rearrangement joins TRBV4-1 to TRBJ2-5, with TRBD1 matching over 7 bases. Germline CDR1 is MGHRA and CDR2 is YSYEKL. With V trimmed by 1 base and J by 1 base, 3 bases remained unmatched. This CDR3 spans 15 amino acids.

This clonotype was picked up many times. The chain links TRBV5-1 to TRBJ2-2; the D gene is possibly TRBD1 (6 bases). The CDR3 is 13 residues long. Germline-derived CDR1 and CDR2 are SGHRS and YFSETQ. V was trimmed by 3 bases and J by 5 bases, leaving 8 bases between them. The CDR3 sequence: CASSYTGTGELFF. CDR3 bases: TGCGCCAGCAGCTATACAGGGACCGGGGAGCTGTTTTTT. Full variable domain (remainder filled in from reference TRBV5-1 and TRBJ2-2): KAGVTQTPRYLIKTRGQQVTLSCSPISGHRSVSWYQQTPGQGLQFLFEYFSETQRNKGNFPGRFSGRQFSNSRSEMNVSTLELGDSALYLCASSYTGTGELFFGEGSRLTVL.

The chain has TRBV6-5 and TRBJ2-7, with D hard to call. V dropped 1 base and J dropped 6 bases, with 25 bases sitting between them. The CDR3 runs to 18 residues. Germline loops: CDR1 MNHEY, CDR2 SVGAGI. The CDR3 DNA reads TGTGCCAGCAGTTACTTGTCCGGTAGGGCTCCTGGCTGGGCCGAGCAGTACTTC. This gives the protein CASSYLSGRAPGWAEQYF.